One sample yielded the 9 T cell receptor beta chains listed below, sequenced in a study of cytomegalovirus exposure and HLA in healthy donors. Primers included in the PCR were 60 Vbeta and 13 Jbeta primers. TCRdb's copy holds only in-frame clones and misses some; the assay was immunoSEQ multiplex PCR. The sample lists approximately 120,000 clones, 70% to 75% occurring once. The sample was PBMCs. The receptors here all came from a man younger than 40 in good health and CMV-seronegative.

This chain joins TRBV4-3 and TRBJ2-7; TRBD1 might be the D (5 bases). There are 15 residues in the CDR3. The germline CDR1 and CDR2 sequences are LGHNA and YSLEER. Trimming took 0 bases from V and 3 from J, leaving 12 bases between them. CDR3 sequence (DNA): TGCGCCAGCAGCCAAGAACCCCGAGACAGCTACGAGCAGTACTTC. Translating gives CASSQEPRDSYEQYF.

The chain links TRBV7-3 to TRBJ2-7, with 11 bases aligning to TRBD2. The CDR3 is 14 amino acids. The J segment lost 7 bases and the V segment lost 4 bases, leaving 6 bases of the junction unmatched. Germline CDR1 and CDR2: SGHTA and FQGTGA. The CDR3 DNA is TGTGCCAGCAGCTCCACTAGCGGGGGACGGGAGCAGTACTTC. It encodes CASSSTSGGREQYF.

This sequence joins TRBV5-1 and TRBJ2-5, with a possible D match to TRBD1 (6 bases). Trimming removed 4 bases from V and 5 bases from J, with 18 bases in between. The CDR3 spans 15 residues. Germline V CDR1 and CDR2: SGHRS, YFSETQ. CDR3 DNA: TGCGCCAGCAGCCCCAGACCAGACAGGCCCGAGACCCAGTACTTC. Its protein product is CASSPRPDRPETQYF. Full variable domain (missing parts from reference TRBV5-1 and TRBJ2-5): KAGVTQTPRYLIKTRGQQVTLSCSPISGHRSVSWYQQTPGQGLQFLFEYFSETQRNKGNFPGRFSGRQFSNSRSEMNVSTLELGDSALYLCASSPRPDRPETQYFGPGTRLLVL.

The gene calls are TRBV9 and TRBJ1-2; D is unclear. The length of the CDR3 is 14 residues. Trimming removed 3 bases at V and 4 bases at J, with 13 bases between. Germline CDR1 SGDLS, CDR2 YYNGEE. CDR3 amino acids: CASSAGAEGYGYTF. In DNA form, the CDR3 reads TGTGCCAGCAGCGCGGGCGCGGAGGGCTATGGCTACACCTTC.

The rearrangement joins TRBV27 to TRBJ2-1, with a possible D match to TRBD1 (6 bases). Germline V lookup: CDR1 MNHEY, CDR2 SMNVEV (reference sequence). The CDR3 is 16 residues long. The V gene lost 2 bases and the J gene lost 4 bases, with 15 bases spanning the gap. The CDR3 nucleotides read TGTGCCAGCAGTTTAGGGTATCGGACAGCGTACAATGAGCAGTTCTTC. It codes for CASSLGYRTAYNEQFF.

This sequence joins TRBV28 and TRBJ2-6; D possibly corresponds to TRBD1 (5 bases). This CDR3 region has 15 residues. V lost 5 bases to trimming and J lost 3 bases, with 11 bases between them. CDR1 MDHEN and CDR2 SYDVKM come from the germline V gene. The DNA for the CDR3 is TGTGCCAGCAGTAACCAGGGTGTTGGGGCCAACGTCCTGACTTTC. As protein: CASSNQGVGANVLTF.

This clone was recorded once. The V and J genes are TRBV5-1 and TRBJ1-4, with a tentative D call TRBD1 (5 bases). The CDR3 consists of 14 residues. Germline V gene sequence: CDR1 SGHRS, CDR2 YFSETQ. The germline V and J ends were trimmed by 4 bases and 8 bases, with 15 bases remaining between them. CDR3 region: CASSPGGTGEKLFF. The CDR3 DNA reads as TGCGCCAGCAGCCCGGGGGGAACGGGCGAAAAACTGTTTTTT. Drawing the rest from reference TRBV5-1 and TRBJ1-4, the complete variable domain is KAGVTQTPRYLIKTRGQQVTLSCSPISGHRSVSWYQQTPGQGLQFLFEYFSETQRNKGNFPGRFSGRQFSNSRSEMNVSTLELGDSALYLCASSPGGTGEKLFFGSGTQLSVL.

Only a few counts were recorded for this clone. The chain carries TRBV6-5 and TRBJ2-2; 7 bases align to TRBD2. The J segment lost 7 bases and the V segment lost 3 bases, leaving 2 bases of the junction unmatched. Germline V gene data show CDR1 as MNHEY and CDR2 as SVGAGI. The CDR3 contains 13 residues. In DNA, the CDR3 is TGTGCCAGCAGTTATCCGGGGGGCGGGGAGCTGTTTTTT. Protein product: CASSYPGGGELFF.

J is TRBJ1-5 and V is TRBV7-2; TRBD1 aligns across 9 bases. Germline loops: CDR1 SGHTA, CDR2 FQGNSA. The CDR3 runs to 14 residues. J was trimmed by 5 bases and V by 4 bases; bases with no gene match: 3. Here the CDR3 reads CASSSRTGDQPQHF. The CDR3 bases are TGTGCCAGCAGCTCCCGGACAGGGGATCAGCCCCAGCATTTT.